The present T cell receptor beta chain was sequenced within a study of T cells in Graves' hyperthyroidism and ophthalmopathy. Patients were aged 18 to 65, had disease duration under 2 months, and had newly diagnosed hyperthyroidism. Exclusion of a patient resulted from uncontrolled infection, other autoimmune disease, pregnancy or lactation. It was around 10 ml of fresh peripheral blood that supplied the PBMCs. The investigators amplified TCR beta CDR3 regions from RNA transcripts. The TCR CDR3 first-round RT-PCR relied on the HTBI primer set. TCRdb re-called the multiplex PCR reads through MiXCR, storing one row per CDR3 protein. The table shows 300,000 to 450,000 distinct CDR3 sequences, with 15% occurring only once. The germline V gene encodes CDR1 SGHTA and CDR2 FQGNSA. CDR3 length equals 15 residues. V was clipped by 5 bases and J by 3 bases, with 14 bases between them.

Sequenced material: blood. This sequence was found in a woman in her twenties or thirties with Graves' hyperthyroidism. The V gene is TRBV7-2, the J gene TRBJ1-5, with D perhaps TRBD1 (6 bases). CDR3 protein: CASSPRTAYNQPQHF. The CDR3 bases are TGTGCCAGCAGCCCCCGGACAGCTTACAATCAGCCCCAGCATTTT.